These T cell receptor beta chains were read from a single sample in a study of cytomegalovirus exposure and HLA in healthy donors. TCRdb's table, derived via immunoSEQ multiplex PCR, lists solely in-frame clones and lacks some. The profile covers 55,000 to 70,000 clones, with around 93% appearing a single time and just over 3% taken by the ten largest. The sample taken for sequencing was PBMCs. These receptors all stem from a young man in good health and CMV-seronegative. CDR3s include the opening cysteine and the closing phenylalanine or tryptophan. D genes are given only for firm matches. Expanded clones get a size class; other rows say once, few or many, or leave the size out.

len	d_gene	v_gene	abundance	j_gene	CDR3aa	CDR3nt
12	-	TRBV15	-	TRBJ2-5	CATSRGGETQYF	TGTGCCACCAGCAGGGGGGGAGAGACCCAGTACTTC
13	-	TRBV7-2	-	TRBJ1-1	CASSIGGNTEAFF	TGTGCCAGCAGCATCGGTGGGAACACTGAAGCTTTCTTT
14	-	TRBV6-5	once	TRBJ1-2	CASSSDSANYGYTF	TGTGCCAGCAGCTCGGACAGTGCTAACTATGGCTACACCTTC
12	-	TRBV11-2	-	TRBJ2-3	CASSLDRDTQYF	TGTGCCAGCAGCTTAGACCGGGATACGCAGTATTTT
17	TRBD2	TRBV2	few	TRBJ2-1	CATKTGRLAGVENEQFF	TGTGCCACTAAGACAGGGAGGCTAGCGGGAGTAGAGAATGAGCAGTTCTTC
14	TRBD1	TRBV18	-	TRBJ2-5	CASSPDRGPGTQYF	TGTGCCAGCTCACCAGACAGGGGGCCTGGGACCCAGTACTTC
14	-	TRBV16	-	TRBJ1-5	CASSQETGYQPQHF	TGTGCCAGCAGCCAAGAGACAGGATACCAGCCCCAGCATTTT
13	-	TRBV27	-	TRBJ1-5	CASSFLGNQPQHF	TGTGCCAGCAGTTTTTTAGGCAATCAGCCCCAGCATTTT
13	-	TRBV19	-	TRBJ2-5	CASSITRQETQYF	TGTGCCAGTAGTATAACCCGGCAAGAGACCCAGTACTTC
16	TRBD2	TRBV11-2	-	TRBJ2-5	CASSLPGGTYQETQYF	TGTGCCAGCAGCTTGCCGGGAGGGACGTACCAAGAGACCCAGTACTTC
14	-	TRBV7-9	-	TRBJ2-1	CASAGDRMATEQFF	TGTGCCAGCGCTGGAGACAGGATGGCCACTGAGCAGTTCTTC
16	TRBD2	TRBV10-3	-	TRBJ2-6	CAIRLAGDSGANVLTF	TGTGCCATAAGACTAGCGGGAGACTCTGGGGCCAACGTCCTGACTTTC
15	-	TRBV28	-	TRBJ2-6	CASSPPRVGANVLTF	TGTGCCAGCAGTCCCCCCAGGGTTGGGGCCAACGTCCTGACTTTC
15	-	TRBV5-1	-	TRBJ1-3	CASSLAGNSGNTIYF	TGCGCCAGCAGCTTGGCAGGGAATTCTGGAAACACCATATATTTT
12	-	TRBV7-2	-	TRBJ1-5	CASRTLNQPQHF	TGTGCCAGCAGAACCCTAAATCAGCCCCAGCATTTT
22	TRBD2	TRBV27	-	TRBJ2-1	CASRRILAWSSGALYSYNEQFF	TGTGCCAGCAGGAGGATACTAGCGTGGTCAAGCGGGGCCCTCTACTCCTACAATGAGCAGTTCTTC
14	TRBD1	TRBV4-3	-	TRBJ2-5	CASSLGQGAETQYF	TGCGCCAGCAGCCTAGGACAGGGGGCAGAGACCCAGTACTTC
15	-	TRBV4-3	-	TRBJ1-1	CASSQETVTDTEAFF	TGCGCCAGCAGCCAAGAGACAGTTACGGACACTGAAGCTTTCTTT
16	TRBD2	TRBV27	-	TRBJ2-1	CASSSLAGDLLNEQFF	TGTGCCAGCAGTTCGCTAGCGGGAGACCTTCTCAATGAGCAGTTCTTC
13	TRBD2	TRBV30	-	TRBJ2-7	CAWREGGFGEQYF	TGTGCCTGGAGGGAGGGAGGGTTTGGCGAGCAGTACTTC
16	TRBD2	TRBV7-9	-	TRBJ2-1	CASSFAGGIGINEQFF	TGTGCCAGCAGCTTTGCGGGAGGAATTGGGATAAATGAGCAGTTCTTC
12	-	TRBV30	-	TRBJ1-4	CAWHFSGEKLFF	TGTGCCTGGCATTTCAGTGGTGAAAAACTGTTTTTT
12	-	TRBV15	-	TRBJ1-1	CATSRGNTEAFF	TGTGCCACCAGTAGGGGGAACACTGAAGCTTTCTTT
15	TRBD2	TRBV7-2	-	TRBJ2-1	CASSTGLAAYNEQFF	TGTGCCAGCAGCACGGGACTAGCGGCTTACAATGAGCAGTTCTTC
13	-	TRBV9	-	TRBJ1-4	CASSVVQGEKLFF	TGTGCCAGCAGCGTGGTTCAGGGGGAAAAACTGTTTTTT
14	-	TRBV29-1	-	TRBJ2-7	CSVSRGWETHEQYF	TGCAGCGTATCCCGCGGGTGGGAAACCCACGAGCAGTACTTC
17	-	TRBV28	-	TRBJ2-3	CASSCLLADTSTDTQYF	TGTGCCAGCAGTTGTTTACTAGCAGACACTAGCACAGATACGCAGTATTTT
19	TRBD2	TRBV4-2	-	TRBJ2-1	CASSHWTSGRASSYNEQFF	TGTGCCAGCAGCCATTGGACTAGCGGGAGGGCCAGCTCCTACAATGAGCAGTTCTTC
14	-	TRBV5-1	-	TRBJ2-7	CASSSGSYSYEQYF	TGCGCCAGCAGCTCGGGATCCTACTCCTACGAGCAGTACTTC
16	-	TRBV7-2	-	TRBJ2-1	CASSVPYPSSYNEQFF	TGTGCCAGCAGCGTACCCTACCCAAGCTCCTACAATGAGCAGTTCTTC
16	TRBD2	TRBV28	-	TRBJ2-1	CASSTPGLGEHNEQFF	TGTGCCAGCAGTACTCCGGGACTAGGGGAACACAATGAGCAGTTCTTC
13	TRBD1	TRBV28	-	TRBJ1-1	CASSLSGGTEAFF	TGTGCCAGCAGTTTATCAGGGGGCACTGAAGCTTTCTTT
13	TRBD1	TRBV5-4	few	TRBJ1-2	CASSYDRVGGYTF	TGTGCCAGCAGCTACGACAGGGTTGGTGGCTACACCTTC
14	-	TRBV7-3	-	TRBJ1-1	CASSPHGRNTEAFF	TGTGCCAGCAGCCCCCACGGGAGGAACACTGAAGCTTTCTTT
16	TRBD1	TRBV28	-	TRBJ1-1	CASSYDRGTVNTEAFF	TGTGCCAGCAGTTACGACAGGGGGACGGTGAACACTGAAGCTTTCTTT
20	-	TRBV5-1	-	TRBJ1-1	CASSLGPVGGGLGMNTEAFF	TGCGCCAGCAGCTTGGGGCCGGTGGGGGGAGGGCTTGGGATGAACACTGAAGCTTTCTTT
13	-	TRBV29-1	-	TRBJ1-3	CSGVTRIGNTIYF	TGCAGCGGTGTGACACGTATTGGAAACACCATATATTTT
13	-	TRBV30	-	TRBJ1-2	CAWSVQYWYGYTF	TGTGCCTGGAGTGTACAGTATTGGTATGGCTACACCTTC
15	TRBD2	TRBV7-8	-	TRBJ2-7	CASNSGTSGRQEQYF	TGTGCCAGCAACTCTGGGACTAGCGGGAGGCAGGAGCAGTACTTC
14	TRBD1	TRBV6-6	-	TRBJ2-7	CASSPGQGAYEQYF	TGTGCCAGCAGTCCCGGACAGGGGGCCTACGAGCAGTACTTC
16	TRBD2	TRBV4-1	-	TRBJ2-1	CASTSFLAGGYNEQFF	TGCGCCAGCACCTCCTTCCTAGCGGGAGGTTACAATGAGCAGTTCTTC
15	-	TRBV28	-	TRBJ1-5	CASSFLKPGNQPQHF	TGTGCCAGCAGTTTTCTTAAACCAGGGAATCAGCCCCAGCATTTT
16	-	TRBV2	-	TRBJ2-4	CASSGWGGLTKNIQYF	TGTGCCAGCAGTGGATGGGGGGGGCTGACCAAAAACATTCAGTACTTC
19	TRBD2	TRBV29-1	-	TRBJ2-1	CSVEDLSGRETTKYNEQFF	TGCAGCGTTGAAGATCTTAGCGGGAGGGAAACAACAAAATACAATGAGCAGTTCTTC